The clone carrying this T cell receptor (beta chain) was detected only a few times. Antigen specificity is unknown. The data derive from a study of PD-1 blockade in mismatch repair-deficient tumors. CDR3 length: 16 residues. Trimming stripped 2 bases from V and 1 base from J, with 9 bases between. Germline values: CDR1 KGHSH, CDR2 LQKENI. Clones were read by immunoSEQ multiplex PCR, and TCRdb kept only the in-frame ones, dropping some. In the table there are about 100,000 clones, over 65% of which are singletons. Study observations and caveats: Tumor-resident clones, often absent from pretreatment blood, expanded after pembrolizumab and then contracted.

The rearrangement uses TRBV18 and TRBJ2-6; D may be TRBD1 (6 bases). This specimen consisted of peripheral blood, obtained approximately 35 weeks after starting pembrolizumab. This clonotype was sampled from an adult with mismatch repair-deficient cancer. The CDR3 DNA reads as TGTGCCAGCTCACCAAGGACAGCTTCTGGGGCCAACGTCCTGACTTTC. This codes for CASSPRTASGANVLTF.